The present T cell receptor beta chain was sequenced within a study of human T cells and chemical hapten exposure. Within the library, unique molecular identifiers were attached to each individual cDNA molecule. TCRdb reprocessed the RACE reads with MiXCR, giving one entry per CDR3 protein. The table shows tens of thousands of distinct CDR3 sequences, with about 14% occurring only once. At least ten counts were recorded for this clonotype. What it recognizes is unknown. Findings of the study overall: The immune response of these alopecia patients might not match healthy individuals'.

The time point was: pre-sensitization, week 0. Specified treatment: therapeutic diphenylcyclopropenone sensitization with weekly scalp DPC. The sequencing used whole blood, collected in connection with sensitization to the hapten diphenylcyclopropenone (DPC). The clonotype was recovered from a woman aged 45-65 years with alopecia areata. Some clones in this sample may be carry-over from other donors' samples.

The CDR3 loop is CASIPGVSSYNEQFF. The CDR3, as DNA: TGTGCCAGCATCCCGGGAGTCTCGTCCTACAATGAGCAGTTCTTC. The chain carries TRBV11-2 and TRBJ2-1; D may be TRBD2 (6 bases). V shed 7 bases and J shed 1 base, with 14 bases lying between them. The CDR3 runs 15 residues. Germline V gene data show CDR1 as SGHAT and CDR2 as FQNNGV.